This entry concerns a single T cell receptor beta chain. Its antigen remains unidentified. The data stem from a study of cytomegalovirus exposure and HLA in healthy donors. Study results and limitations: TCR beta V- and J-gene trimming, according to a later analysis, was linked to a missense DCLRE1C variant. Reportedly, TCR beta sequences accurately predicted HLA-A and HLA-B alleles in most subjects. Whilst most TCR sequences proved rare, a subset of public TCRs occurred across many donors.

Amplification used 60 Vbeta primers and 13 Jbeta primers. Data came from immunoSEQ multiplex PCR; TCRdb stores just in-frame clones and leaves some out. The sample records under 200,000 clones, roughly 80% being singletons. The germline V gene encodes CDR1 MDHEN and CDR2 SYDVKM. The V gene end was trimmed by 8 bases and the J gene end by 1 base; junction bases not matched to a gene: 6. The CDR3 loop spans 14 amino acids. The chain is built from TRBV28 and TRBJ1-1, with 8 bases aligning to TRBD1. The sample comprised PBMCs. This TCR came from a man in his 60s in good health and CMV-seronegative. The chain's CDR3 is CASQGAIKNTEAFF. The CDR3 DNA sequence: TGTGCCAGCCAGGGGGCCATTAAGAACACTGAAGCTTTCTTT.